Following are 19 T cell receptor beta chains from one sample sequenced in a study of regulatory T cells in long-lasting Graves disease. Indicated time point: newly diagnosed GD, antithyroid drugs for less than 3 months. After RNA was extracted from PBMCs, the TCR library was made from it. Through Arm-PCR of CDR3 regions and iRepertoire HTBI primers, TCR beta libraries were built. TCRdb reanalysed the multiplex PCR reads using MiXCR and keeps one entry per CDR3 protein. The table includes 600,000 to 650,000 distinct CDR3 sequences, 16% detected once. The same specimen was also included in a second study, on T cells in Graves' hyperthyroidism and ophthalmopathy.

The sample in question was peripheral blood mononuclear cells (PBMCs), obtained at new diagnosis, from a patient treated with antithyroid drugs. The origin of the receptors is a woman in her 30s with Graves disease.

This sequence joins TRBV20-1 and TRBJ2-1; 8 nucleotides align to TRBD2. The junction had 4 bases not matched to a gene; V was cut back by 3 bases and J by 6 bases. This CDR3 is 13 amino acids long. CDR1 is DFQATT, CDR2 SNEGSKA, per germline (reference sequence). CDR3 DNA: TGCAGTGCTAGTGGTAGCGGGATCAATGAGCAGTTCTTC. This sequence encodes CSASGSGINEQFF.

This clonotype was detected ten times or more. The chain links TRBV7-9 to TRBJ2-5; 8 bases line up with TRBD2. Trimming took 3 bases from V and 4 from J; bases not matched to a gene: 4. CDR1 SEHNR and CDR2 FQNEAQ come from the germline V gene (reference sequence). CDR3 length equals 14 residues. CDR3 amino acids: CASSLGTRGETQYF. Written as DNA, the CDR3 is TGTGCCAGCAGCTTGGGGACTAGGGGAGAGACCCAGTACTTC.

CDR3: CSAGRADNQSYEQYF. The DNA of the CDR3 is TGCAGCGCTGGCCGAGCGGACAATCAGTCCTACGAGCAGTACTTC. J is TRBJ2-7 and V is TRBV29-1; D is perhaps TRBD1 or TRBD2 (5 bases each). The V and J ends lost 7 bases and 1 base respectively, with 20 bases between them. The length of the CDR3 is 15 residues. Germline loops: CDR1 SQVTM, CDR2 ANQGSEA.

This clonotype was seen at least ten times. The chain carries TRBV7-2 and TRBJ2-3; D is perhaps TRBD2 (6 bases). V lost 4 bases, J lost 5 bases, and 16 bases lay in between. The CDR3 is 15 residues long. Germline CDR1 SGHTA, CDR2 FQGNSA. CDR3 loop: CASSWFGGGGDTQYF. Here the CDR3 DNA reads TGTGCCAGCAGCTGGTTTGGGGGAGGAGGAGATACGCAGTATTTT.

In its sample, this clonotype was seen many times. This chain links TRBV6-2 or TRBV6-3 with TRBJ1-2; tentatively, D is TRBD1 (6 bases). The CDR3 extends over 15 amino acids. The V gene's germline CDR1 is MNHEY and CDR2 SVGEGT. V was trimmed by 6 bases and J by 2 bases, leaving 16 bases between them. CDR3 DNA sequence: TGTGCCAGCAGCGATACAGGGTCATTAAACTATGGCTACACCTTC. As protein: CASSDTGSLNYGYTF.

At least ten counts were recorded for this clonotype. This chain links TRBV6-1 with TRBJ2-7; 12 bases fit TRBD1. Losses at the gene ends were 6 bases for V and 3 bases for J; bases not matched to a gene: 3. The CDR3 has 14 residues. In germline, CDR1 is MNHNS, CDR2 SASEGT. In DNA, the CDR3 is TGTGCCAGCAGAAGGGACAGGGGGCTCTACGAGCAGTACTTC. This sequence encodes CASRRDRGLYEQYF.

The V and J genes are TRBV6-2 or TRBV6-3 and TRBJ2-3, with TRBD2 matching over 10 bases. V shed 2 bases, J shed 4 bases, and the junction held 6 bases outside the gene matches. CDR1 is MNHEY, CDR2 SVGEGT, per germline. The CDR3 is 16 amino acids. The DNA of the CDR3 is TGTGCCAGCAGTTACGGGCTAGCGGGAGTTGCAGATACGCAGTATTTT. Translating it yields CASSYGLAGVADTQYF.

There are a few counts of this clonotype. The genes are TRBV18 and TRBJ2-3; 7 bases are a match to TRBD1. Germline CDR1 reads KGHSH; CDR2 reads LQKENI. The CDR3 has 15 residues. V shed 5 bases and J 2 bases; nucleotides not matched to a gene: 7. This CDR3 reads CASSRDRQNTDTQYF. CDR3 bases: TGTGCCAGCTCAAGGGACAGACAGAACACAGATACGCAGTATTTT.

This clonotype was counted many times. The chain joins TRBV28 to TRBJ2-1, with D maybe TRBD1 (6 bases). Trimming shortened V by 6 bases and J by 9 bases, and 12 bases separated the two germline ends. There are 12 residues in the CDR3. Germline V gene lookup returns CDR1 MDHEN and CDR2 SYDVKM. The chain's CDR3 is CASRTQGSEQFF. Written as DNA, the CDR3 is TGTGCCAGCAGAACTCAGGGGAGTGAGCAGTTCTTC.

This clonotype appeared many times. The chain has TRBV30 and TRBJ2-3; D not resolved. Trimming stripped 2 bases from V and 2 bases from J, with 11 bases between. This CDR3 is 14 amino acids long. Germline CDR1 reads GTSNPN; CDR2 reads SVGIG (reference sequence). CDR3 residues: CAWSPYQPTDTQYF. CDR3 nucleotide sequence: TGTGCCTGGAGTCCTTACCAGCCCACAGATACGCAGTATTTT.

This chain connects TRBV5-6 to TRBJ1-2, with 7 bases fitting TRBD1. The germline V gene encodes CDR1 SGHDT and CDR2 YYEEEE. The CDR3 has 17 amino acids. The V segment lost 2 bases and the J segment 0 bases; nucleotides outside the gene matches: 10. CDR3 sequence: CASSFGRGPRANYGYTF. As DNA, the CDR3 is TGTGCCAGCAGCTTCGGGAGGGGGCCCAGGGCTAACTATGGCTACACCTTC.

The table lists this clonotype with a few counts. The genes are TRBV27 and TRBJ2-7; the D gene is possibly TRBD1 (6 bases). This CDR3 is 16 amino acids long. CDR1 is MNHEY, CDR2 SMNVEV, per germline (reference sequence). Trimming pared 3 bases from V and 3 bases from J, leaving 18 bases between. Here the CDR3 DNA reads TGTGCCAGCAGTTTGGGGTACAGCCTACAGGGCTACGAGCAGTACTTC. Translating gives CASSLGYSLQGYEQYF.

This clonotype was picked up a small number of times. The J gene is TRBJ2-1, the V gene TRBV20-1, with TRBD2 matching over 11 bases. V dropped 6 bases and J dropped 3; count of bases not matched to a gene: 16. Germline assignment: CDR1 DFQATT and CDR2 SNEGSKA (reference sequence). The CDR3 runs 18 residues. The DNA of the CDR3 is TGCAGTGCCAGCCCGGGGGTTTCGGGGACTAGCGGCTACAATGAGCAGTTCTTC. This translates into CSASPGVSGTSGYNEQFF.

This clonotype has only a few counts. The junction departs from germline at one end; a sequencing error may be responsible. The chain has TRBV5-1 and TRBJ2-5; D is possibly TRBD1 or TRBD2 (5 bases each). The germline V gene encodes CDR1 SGHRS and CDR2 YFSETQ. The CDR3 extends over 13 amino acids. Here the CDR3 reads CASSSRDEETQYF. DNA for the CDR3: TGTGCCAGCAGCAGCCGGGACGAAGAGACCCAGTACTTC.

This clonotype occurred many times. The chain couples TRBV6-2 or TRBV6-3 to TRBJ1-1; 12 nucleotides line up with TRBD1. The ends lost 5 bases at V and 0 bases at J; junction bases unmatched: 4. Germline CDR1 is MNHEY and CDR2 is SVGEGT. This CDR3 contains 16 residues. As DNA, the CDR3 is TGTGCCAGCAGTAGAGGGACAGGGGGCATGAACACTGAAGCTTTCTTT. Translating gives CASSRGTGGMNTEAFF.

This clonotype was seen only a few times. As DNA, the CDR3 is TGTGCCAGCTCACCAGATCGGGACAGGACCTACGAGCAGTACTTC. Amino acids: CASSPDRDRTYEQYF. The V gene is TRBV18, the J gene TRBJ2-7; 8 positions match TRBD1. The CDR3 totals 15 residues. The junction had 5 bases not matched to a gene; V was cut back by 2 bases and J by 2 bases. CDR1 and CDR2 (germline): KGHSH, LQKENI.

This clonotype has a handful of counts. The genes are TRBV24-1 and TRBJ1-5; D might be TRBD1 (5 bases). Germline values: CDR1 KGHDR, CDR2 SFDVKD. This CDR3 contains 17 residues. Trimming took off 2 bases at V and 3 bases at J, with 16 bases between the two ends. The CDR3 loop is CATSDSGGAGVNQPQHF. Here the CDR3 DNA reads TGTGCCACCAGTGATTCGGGCGGGGCGGGTGTCAATCAGCCCCAGCATTTT.

This clonotype was seen more than once but under ten times. V gene TRBV6-9 combines with J gene TRBJ2-6; D is undetermined. V dropped 7 bases and J dropped 0 bases, with 7 bases sitting between them. Germline V gene lookup returns CDR1 MNHGY and CDR2 SVAAGI. The CDR3 consists of 14 residues. The CDR3 coding sequence is TGTGCCAGCATTTACGGCTCTGGGGCCAACGTCCTGACTTTC. It yields the protein CASIYGSGANVLTF.

This clonotype was recorded many times. V is TRBV28 and J is TRBJ1-5; D is perhaps TRBD1 (6 bases). This CDR3 is built from 19 residues. Germline V gene data show CDR1 as MDHEN and CDR2 as SYDVKM. V was cut by 5 bases and J by 2 bases, with 25 bases left in between. CDR3 protein: CASSTLVTGILQGNQPQHF. The CDR3 DNA reads TGTGCCAGCAGTACTTTAGTAACAGGGATCCTTCAGGGCAATCAGCCCCAGCATTTT.